The 21 T cell receptor beta chains below all came from one sample that was sequenced in a study of blood T cell repertoires in COVID-19. Profiling relied on immunoSEQ multiplex PCR, and the TCRdb table lists in-frame clones only, not all of them. The table includes around 100,000 clones, about 87% detected once. Sequencing input: peripheral blood. The receptor source for this set is a human donor in a cohort sampled during active COVID-19.

This clone was found a few times. J is TRBJ1-1 and V is TRBV18; D unclear. Between the trimmed V and J ends, which lost 3 bases and 1 base, there was a span of 12 bases. The CDR3 length is 15 residues. The germline V gene encodes CDR1 KGHSH and CDR2 LQKENI. The CDR3 protein is CASSPQKLGNTEAFF. The CDR3 region has the DNA TGTGCCAGCTCACCTCAAAAACTCGGGAACACTGAAGCTTTCTTT. Looking up the rest from reference TRBV18 and TRBJ1-1 gives the full variable domain: NAGVMQNPRHLVRRRGQEARLRCSPMKGHSHVYWYRQLPEEGLKFMVYLQKENIIDESGMPKERFSAEFPKEGPSILRIQQVVRGDSAAYFCASSPQKLGNTEAFFGQGTRLTVV.

The chain has TRBV11-3 and TRBJ2-5, with D possibly matching TRBD2 (5 bases). Trimming stripped 4 bases from V and 2 bases from J, with 8 bases between. Germline V CDR1 and CDR2: SGHNT, YENEEA. This CDR3 is 13 amino acids long. The CDR3 nucleotides read TGTGCCAGCAGCTCGGGGTTGCAAGAGACCCAGTACTTC. This gives the protein CASSSGLQETQYF.

This chain joins TRBV27 and TRBJ2-1; 7 bases map to TRBD1. V gave up 5 bases and J gave up 8 bases; unmatched junction bases: 6. The CDR3 runs to 13 residues. Germline V gene sequence: CDR1 MNHEY, CDR2 SMNVEV (reference sequence). The DNA for the CDR3 is TGTGCCAGCAGTGTCGACAGGGCGGATGAGCAGTTCTTC. Its translation is CASSVDRADEQFF.

The chain couples TRBV29-1 to TRBJ2-1, with D maybe TRBD1 (6 bases). The CDR3 has 14 amino acids. V was cut by 4 bases and J by 9 bases, with 19 bases left in between. CDR1 is SQVTM, CDR2 ANQGSEA, per germline. CDR3 region: CSVAGTFIQSEQFF. DNA of the CDR3: TGCAGCGTTGCAGGGACATTTATTCAAAGTGAGCAGTTCTTC.

CDR3 in DNA: TGTGCCAGCAGTGAGCGGCGGGGGACCTACGAGCAGTACTTC. Its protein product is CASSERRGTYEQYF. The rearrangement links TRBV2 to TRBJ2-7, with TRBD2 matching over 7 bases. Trimming cost V 3 bases and J 2 bases; bases outside gene matches: 4. Germline values: CDR1 SNHLY, CDR2 FYNNEI. This CDR3 is built from 14 residues.

The V call is TRBV28, the J call TRBJ1-4; maybe TRBD1 (6 bases). Trimming removed 6 bases at V and 4 bases at J, with 9 bases between. Germline assignment: CDR1 MDHEN and CDR2 SYDVKM. This CDR3 region has 13 residues. The CDR3 bases are TGTGCCAGCAGAAGGGGGAATAATGAAAAACTGTTTTTT. Protein sequence: CASRRGNNEKLFF.

The chain has TRBV7-9 and TRBJ2-3; 9 bases align to TRBD1. Germline CDR1 and CDR2: SEHNR and FQNEAQ (reference sequence). The CDR3 covers 15 residues. Losses at the gene ends were 11 bases for V and 5 bases for J; bases not matched to a gene: 14. The CDR3 nucleotides read TGTGCCTTCCTGGAGGGGGACAGGGCGGAAGATACGCAGTATTTT. Amino acids: CAFLEGDRAEDTQYF.

The genes are TRBV9 and TRBJ2-3, with TRBD2 matching over 7 bases. This CDR3 is built from 15 residues. V shed 6 bases and J 2 bases; nucleotides not matched to a gene: 9. CDR1 and CDR2 from the germline V gene are SGDLS and YYNGEE. The CDR3 DNA reads TGTGCCAGCACCGAACAAGCGGGGACCACAGATACGCAGTATTTT. It specifies CASTEQAGTTDTQYF.

The chain carries TRBV7-2 and TRBJ1-4; 9 bases align to TRBD1. The CDR3 extends over 18 amino acids. CDR1 and CDR2 (germline): SGHTA, FQGNSA. With V trimmed by 1 base and J by 8 bases, 14 bases remained unmatched. This chain's CDR3 is CASSLVGTGRGGEEKLFF. In DNA, the CDR3 is TGTGCCAGCAGCTTAGTTGGGACAGGGCGGGGAGGAGAGGAAAAACTGTTTTTT.

The CDR3: CASSLAGQSYEQYF. The CDR3 DNA is TGTGCCAGCAGCTTAGCTGGACAGTCCTACGAGCAGTACTTC. The J gene is TRBJ2-7, the V gene TRBV11-2, with D possibly matching TRBD1 (6 bases). Trimming removed 1 base at V and 1 base at J, with 8 bases between. This CDR3 has 14 residues. CDR1 is SGHAT and CDR2 is FQNNGV in the germline V gene. Looking up the rest from reference TRBV11-2 and TRBJ2-7 gives the full variable domain: EAGVAQSPRYKIIEKRQSVAFWCNPISGHATLYWYQQILGQGPKLLIQFQNNGVVDDSQLPKDRFSAERLKGVDSTLKIQPAKLEDSAVYLCASSLAGQSYEQYFGPGTRLTVT.

The chain uses TRBV3-1 (or the pseudogene TRBV3-2) and TRBJ1-3; the D is unclear. V lost 2 bases to trimming and J lost 4 bases, with 9 bases between them. The germline V gene has CDR1 LGHDT and CDR2 YNNKEL (reference sequence). The length of the CDR3 is 14 residues. CDR3 coding DNA: TGTGCCAGCAGCCAACCTCCCCCCGGAAACACCATATATTTT. It codes for CASSQPPPGNTIYF.

The chain uses TRBV6-6 and TRBJ2-1; 14 positions match TRBD2. Germline-derived CDR1 and CDR2 are MNHNY and SVGAGI (reference sequence). V was pared by 5 bases and J by 0 bases, with 18 bases of the junction left unmatched. CDR3 length: 22 amino acids. The CDR3 DNA reads TGTGCCAGCAGTCACCAGAACGGGACTAGCGGGAGTGTACTCAGCTCCTACAATGAGCAGTTCTTC. Translation: CASSHQNGTSGSVLSSYNEQFF.

The chain has TRBV30 and TRBJ2-2, with 11 bases fitting TRBD2. The germline V gene encodes CDR1 GTSNPN and CDR2 SVGIG (reference sequence). This CDR3 has 14 residues. J was trimmed by 7 bases and V by 1 base; bases with no gene match: 2. CDR3 sequence (DNA): TGTGCCTGGAGTGCCGGACTAGCGGGCGGGGAGCTGTTTTTT. As protein: CAWSAGLAGGELFF. The variable domain in full, with the rest retrieved from reference TRBV30 and TRBJ2-2, is SQTIHQWPATLVQPVGSPLSLECTVEGTSNPNLYWYRQAAGRGLQLLFYSVGIGQISSEVPQNLSASRPQDRQFILSSKKLLLSDSGFYLCAWSAGLAGGELFFGEGSRLTVL.

The gene calls are TRBV4-2 and TRBJ1-2, with TRBD1 matching over 7 bases. There are 16 residues in the CDR3. The junction had 7 bases not matched to a gene; V was cut back by 0 bases and J by 3 bases. Germline V gives CDR1 LGHNA, CDR2 YNFKEQ. The CDR3 region has the DNA TGTGCCAGCAGCCAAGATGGAGGAAGGGGGCACTATGGCTACACCTTC. It codes for CASSQDGGRGHYGYTF.

The chain carries TRBV11-2 and TRBJ2-6, with no clear D. The germline V and J ends were trimmed by 0 bases and 2 bases, with 5 bases remaining between them. Germline-derived CDR1 and CDR2 are SGHAT and FQNNGV. This CDR3 is built from 15 residues. This CDR3 is CASSLDATGANVLTF. CDR3 nucleotides: TGTGCCAGCAGCTTAGATGCTACTGGGGCCAACGTCCTGACTTTC.

This clone was found a few times. The gene calls are TRBV5-1 and TRBJ2-2; D remains ambiguous. The germline V gene has CDR1 SGHRS and CDR2 YFSETQ. The length of the CDR3 is 12 residues. The ends were cut back, 0 bases at V and 6 bases at J, with 3 bases in the middle. The CDR3 nucleotides read TGCGCCAGCAGCTTGGGCGCCGGGGAGCTGTTTTTT. Translation gives CASSLGAGELFF.

CDR3: CASSKGQLAGVVNEQFF. DNA for the CDR3: TGTGCCAGCTCAAAGGGACAGCTAGCGGGAGTTGTGAATGAGCAGTTCTTC. This chain joins TRBV18 and TRBJ2-1; 10 positions agree with TRBD2. Germline V lookup: CDR1 KGHSH, CDR2 LQKENI. Trimming removed 5 bases from V and 7 bases from J; junction bases left unmatched: 14. The CDR3 has 17 residues.

The chain joins TRBV9 to TRBJ2-1; TRBD1 is a possible D gene (5 bases). The germline V and J ends were trimmed by 1 base and 3 bases, with 5 bases remaining between them. Germline V lookup: CDR1 SGDLS, CDR2 YYNGEE. This CDR3 is 13 amino acids long. CDR3 DNA sequence: TGTGCCAGCAGCGTAACAGGCTACAATGAGCAGTTCTTC. Residues: CASSVTGYNEQFF.

The rearrangement links TRBV3-1 (or the pseudogene TRBV3-2) to TRBJ2-2, with TRBD1 identical over 11 bases. Germline V lookup: CDR1 LGHDT, CDR2 YNNKEL (reference sequence). V was clipped by 1 base and J by 7 bases; unmatched bases: 17. There are 20 residues in the CDR3. CDR3 sequence: CASSQVPPGQGGITRGELFF. CDR3 DNA: TGTGCCAGCAGCCAAGTTCCCCCGGGACAGGGGGGTATTACCCGCGGGGAGCTGTTTTTT.

V and J are TRBV2 and TRBJ1-6, with 9 nucleotides matching TRBD1. The CDR3 runs to 14 residues. The V segment lost 5 bases and the J segment 9 bases; nucleotides outside the gene matches: 5. Germline values: CDR1 SNHLY, CDR2 FYNNEI. The CDR3 reads CASSRGTGFSPLHF. In DNA form, the CDR3 reads TGTGCCAGCAGTAGGGGGACAGGGTTTTCACCCCTCCACTTT.

The J gene is TRBJ2-5, the V gene TRBV7-2; the match to TRBD2 covers 11 bases. CDR1 SGHTA and CDR2 FQGNSA come from the germline V gene. The CDR3 sequence is 18 residues long. The junction had 11 bases not matched to a gene; V was cut back by 5 bases and J by 0 bases. CDR3 in DNA: TGTGCCAGCAGCCCGGGGGTAGCGGGGGGGTGGTACCAAGAGACCCAGTACTTC. It encodes CASSPGVAGGWYQETQYF.